The source of this TCR beta chain is a study of blood T cell repertoires in COVID-19. The germline gives CDR1 SGHVS, CDR2 FNYEAQ. V lost 4 bases and J lost 5; bases outside the gene matches: 15. This CDR3 has 20 amino acids. Those enrolled in Seattle joined during active infection and were followed longitudinally afterward. The protocol was immunoSEQ multiplex PCR, while the TCRdb copy is restricted to in-frame clones and leaves out a portion. The sample comprises around 460,000 clones, approximately 90% of which are singletons, and about 0.91% rests with the top ten. The sequence was collected from a man between 18 and 35 years old with COVID-19, enrolled during active disease. The chain links TRBV7-6 to TRBJ2-3; 16 nucleotides line up with TRBD2. The specimen was peripheral blood. This CDR3 reads CASSWPGLAGGPGKRDTQYF. CDR3 nucleotides: TGTGCCAGCAGCTGGCCGGGACTAGCGGGAGGGCCGGGTAAGAGAGATACGCAGTATTTT. The full variable domain, its missing parts supplied by reference TRBV7-6 and TRBJ2-3, is GAGVSQSPRYKVTKRGQDVALRCDPISGHVSLYWYRQALGQGPEFLTYFNYEAQQDKSGLPNDRFSAERPEGSISTLTIQRTEQRDSAMYRCASSWPGLAGGPGKRDTQYFGPGTRLTVL.